This TCR beta chain was retrieved from a study of CD8+CD57+ T cells in acquired aplastic anemia (dated 2018 in TCRdb). As for the study more broadly: On average, sorted CD4+ and CD8+ cells yielded around 3.5 ug of extracted DNA, with a range of about 0.18 to 30 ug. For healthy donor samples, the average read count was about 10.8 million for CD4+ cells and approximately 11 million for CD8+ cells.

Overall study results and their limits: CD8+ Simpson's diversity did not differ significantly between patients and healthy controls (P=0.060). Some 30 CD8+ CDR3 sequences were shared between patients and controls but appeared highly expressed in patients and within their immunodominant clones.

In the study, sorted CD4+ and CD8+ blood T cells from patients with severe aplastic anemia and from healthy subjects underwent deep sequencing of TCR repertoires. Ficoll-Paque density gradient centrifugation was used to isolate peripheral blood mononuclear cells. Before DNA extraction, CD4+ and CD8+ T cells were sorted with FACS or magnetic beads. Points on this clonotype: Its antigen remains undetermined. Per-base qualities were not stored, and no clone one base away is much larger.

Genomic DNA served as template for TCR beta VDJ combination and CDR3 sequence profiling. An Illumina HiSeq 2000 was the platform used for TCR repertoire sequencing. Turning to the authors' computational methods: TRBV/TRBJ rearrangement plots, CDR3 size and DJ length profiles, and Simpson's diversity index were used to assess repertoires. Whichever DNA sequence was most abundant in the deep sequencing data was defined as the immunodominant clone. CDR3 amino acid sequences were checked for sharing across subjects and were also compared against the VDJdb database and published repertoires. TCRdb reprocessing: public reads trimmed at Q25 with fastp, clones called with MiXCR, in-frame beta chains kept. Every CDR3 protein is listed once, alongside the most common genes and DNA of its rows. These V and J calls derive from TCRdb rather than the authors' analysis. This sample holds around 190,000 distinct CDR3 sequences; around 60% were observed only once. Around 32% of the sample rests with the top ten.

For CDR1 and CDR2, the germline V gene (reference sequence) lists SEHNR and FQNEAQ. The CDR3 contains 11 residues, cysteine and phenylalanine counted. Only the CDR3 DNA stays, 33 bases, in frame from base 1. The trim is 5 bases for V and 12 bases for J, with a gap of 11 bases between the germline ends. This chain joins TRBV7-9 to TRBJ2-1, with no reliable assignment of the D segment. Sequences were obtained from sorted CD4+, CD8+, or CD8+CD57+ T cells (not recorded which) from PBMCs. The sequence was obtained from a human donor in good health. The CDR3: CASSPSDTQFF. The sequence in DNA is TGTGCCAGCAGCCCATCAGATACGCAGTTCTTC. The CDR3, completed at both ends by the reference TRBV7-9 and TRBJ2-1 genes, gives the full variable domain DTGVSQNPRHKITKRGQNVTFRCDPISEHNRLYWYRQTLGQGPEFLTYFQNEAQLEKSRLLSDRFSAERPKGSFSTLEIQRTEQGDSAMYLCASSPSDTQFFGPGTRLTVL.